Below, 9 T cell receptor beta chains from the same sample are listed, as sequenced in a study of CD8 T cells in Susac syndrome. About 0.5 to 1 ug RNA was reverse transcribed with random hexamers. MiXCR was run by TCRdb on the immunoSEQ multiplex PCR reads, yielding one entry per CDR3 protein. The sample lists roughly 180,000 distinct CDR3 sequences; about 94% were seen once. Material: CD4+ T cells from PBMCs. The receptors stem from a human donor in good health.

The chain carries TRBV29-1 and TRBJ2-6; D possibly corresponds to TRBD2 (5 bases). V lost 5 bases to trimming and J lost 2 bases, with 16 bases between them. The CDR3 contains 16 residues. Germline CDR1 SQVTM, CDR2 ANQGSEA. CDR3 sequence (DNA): TGCAGCGTTAAAGTGTCACCGGGAACTGGGGCCAACGTCCTGACTTTC. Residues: CSVKVSPGTGANVLTF.

In nucleotides, the CDR3 is TGTGCCAGCTTTGCTCGTTGGAATGAAAAACTGTTTTTT. Translated, it gives CASFARWNEKLFF. The chain combines TRBV6-6 with TRBJ1-4; D ambiguous. The CDR3 is made up of 13 amino acids. Trimming removed 8 bases from V and 5 bases from J, with 12 bases in between. Germline V gives CDR1 MNHNY, CDR2 SVGAGI (reference sequence).

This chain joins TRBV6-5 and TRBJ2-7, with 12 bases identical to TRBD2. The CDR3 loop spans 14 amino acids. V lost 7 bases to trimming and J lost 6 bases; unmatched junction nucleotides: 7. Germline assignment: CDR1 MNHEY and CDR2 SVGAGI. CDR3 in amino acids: CASTRLAGEGEQYF. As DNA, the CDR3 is TGTGCCAGCACACGACTAGCGGGAGAGGGCGAGCAGTACTTC.

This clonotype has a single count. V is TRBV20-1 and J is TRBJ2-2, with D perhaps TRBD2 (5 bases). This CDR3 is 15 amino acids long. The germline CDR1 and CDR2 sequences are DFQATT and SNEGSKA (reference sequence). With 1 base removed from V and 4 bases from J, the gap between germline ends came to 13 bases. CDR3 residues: CSARGGLATTGELFF. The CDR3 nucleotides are TGCAGTGCTAGAGGTGGGCTAGCAACCACCGGGGAGCTGTTTTTT.

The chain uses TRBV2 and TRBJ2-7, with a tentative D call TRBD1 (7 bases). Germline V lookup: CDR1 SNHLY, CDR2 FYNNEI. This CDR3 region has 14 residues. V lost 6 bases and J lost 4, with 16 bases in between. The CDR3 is CASSLEQGRYEQYF. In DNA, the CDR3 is TGTGCCAGCAGCCTTGAACAGGGGAGGTACGAGCAGTACTTC.

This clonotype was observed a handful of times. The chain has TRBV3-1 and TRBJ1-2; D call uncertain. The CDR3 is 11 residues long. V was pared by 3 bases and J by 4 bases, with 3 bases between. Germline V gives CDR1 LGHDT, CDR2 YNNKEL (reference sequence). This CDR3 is CASSHPYGYTF. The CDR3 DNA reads TGTGCCAGCAGCCATCCCTATGGCTACACCTTC.

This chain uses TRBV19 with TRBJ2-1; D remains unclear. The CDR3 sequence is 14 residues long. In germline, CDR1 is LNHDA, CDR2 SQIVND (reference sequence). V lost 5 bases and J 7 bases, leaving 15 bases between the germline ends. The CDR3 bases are TGTGCCAGTAGTCCCCAGAGGAACGGGAATGAGCAGTTCTTC. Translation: CASSPQRNGNEQFF.

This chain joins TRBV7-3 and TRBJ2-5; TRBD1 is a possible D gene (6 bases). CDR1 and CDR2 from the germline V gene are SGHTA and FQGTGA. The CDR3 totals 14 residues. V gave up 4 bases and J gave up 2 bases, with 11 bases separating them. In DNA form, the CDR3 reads TGTGCCAGCAGCTCAGGGGACACTCAAGAGACCCAGTACTTC. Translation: CASSSGDTQETQYF.

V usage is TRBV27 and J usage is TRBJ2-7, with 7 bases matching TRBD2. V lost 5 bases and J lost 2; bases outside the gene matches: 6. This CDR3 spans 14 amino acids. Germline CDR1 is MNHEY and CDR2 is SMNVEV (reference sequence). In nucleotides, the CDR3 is TGTGCCAGCAGTCCTCGGGGGGTGGCCTACGAGCAGTACTTC. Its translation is CASSPRGVAYEQYF.